This entry concerns a single T cell receptor (beta chain). V was clipped by 2 bases and J by 5 bases; unmatched bases: 8. CDR3 length equals 15 residues. Germline CDR1 reads GTSNPN; CDR2 reads SVGIG (reference sequence). TCRdb's table, derived via immunoSEQ multiplex PCR, lists solely in-frame clones and lacks some. The sample has about 85,000 clones, roughly nine tenths seen once. This specimen comes from a study of control samples from healthy donors and cancer patients. The chain combines TRBV30 with TRBJ2-3, with TRBD1 identical over 9 bases. Material: blood. This clonotype originated in a woman aged 55 to 70 in good health. The CDR3: CAWSMGQGSRDTQYF. The DNA of the CDR3 is TGTGCCTGGAGTATGGGACAGGGATCAAGAGATACGCAGTATTTT.